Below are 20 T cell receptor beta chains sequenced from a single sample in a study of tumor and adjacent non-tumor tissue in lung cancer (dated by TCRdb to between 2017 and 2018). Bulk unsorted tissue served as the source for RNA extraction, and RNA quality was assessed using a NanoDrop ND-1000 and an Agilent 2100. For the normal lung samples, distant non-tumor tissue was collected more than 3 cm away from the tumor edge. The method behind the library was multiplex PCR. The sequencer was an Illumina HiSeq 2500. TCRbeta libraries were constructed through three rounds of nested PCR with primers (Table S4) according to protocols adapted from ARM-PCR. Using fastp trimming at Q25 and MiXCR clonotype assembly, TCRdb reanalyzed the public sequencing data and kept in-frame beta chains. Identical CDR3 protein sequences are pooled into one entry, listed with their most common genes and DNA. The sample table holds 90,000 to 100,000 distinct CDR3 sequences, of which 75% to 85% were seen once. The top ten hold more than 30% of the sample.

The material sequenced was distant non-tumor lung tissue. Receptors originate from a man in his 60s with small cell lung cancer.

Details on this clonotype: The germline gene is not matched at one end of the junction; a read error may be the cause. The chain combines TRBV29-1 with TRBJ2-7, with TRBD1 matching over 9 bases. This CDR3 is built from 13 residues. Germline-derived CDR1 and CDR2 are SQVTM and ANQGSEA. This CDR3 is CSARDRVSYAQYF. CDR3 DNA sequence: TGCAGCGCGAGGGACAGGGTCTCTTACGCGCAGTACTTT.

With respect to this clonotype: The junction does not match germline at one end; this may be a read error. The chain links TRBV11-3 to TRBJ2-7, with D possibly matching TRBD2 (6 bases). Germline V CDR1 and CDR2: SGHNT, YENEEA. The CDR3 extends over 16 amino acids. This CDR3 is CVSRSPERAGLYEQYF. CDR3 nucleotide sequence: TGTGTCAGCAGATCGCCTGAACGCGCGGGGCTCTACGAGCAGTACTTC.

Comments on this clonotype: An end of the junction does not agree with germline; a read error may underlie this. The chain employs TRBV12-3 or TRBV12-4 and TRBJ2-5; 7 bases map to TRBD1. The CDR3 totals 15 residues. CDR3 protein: CAGSDGQEATENHYF. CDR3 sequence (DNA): TGTGCCGGCAGTGACGGACAGGAGGCGACGGAGAACCATTACTTC.

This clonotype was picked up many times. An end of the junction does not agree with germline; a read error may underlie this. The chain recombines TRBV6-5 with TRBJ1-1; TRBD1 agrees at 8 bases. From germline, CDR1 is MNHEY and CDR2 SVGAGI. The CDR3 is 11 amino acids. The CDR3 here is CASSDGRDRRF. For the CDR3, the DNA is TGTGCCAGCAGTGACGGTAGGGACAGGAGATTT.

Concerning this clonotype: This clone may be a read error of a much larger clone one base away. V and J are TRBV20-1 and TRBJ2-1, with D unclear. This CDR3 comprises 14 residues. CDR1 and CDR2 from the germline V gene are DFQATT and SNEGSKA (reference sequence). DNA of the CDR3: TGCAGTGCTAGAGATACGGTGTCCTACAATAAGCAGTTCTTC. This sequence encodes CSARDTVSYNKQFF.

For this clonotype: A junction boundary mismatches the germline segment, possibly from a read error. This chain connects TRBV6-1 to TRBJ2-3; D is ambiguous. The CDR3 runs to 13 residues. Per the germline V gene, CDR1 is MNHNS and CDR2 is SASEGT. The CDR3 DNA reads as TGCGCCAGCAGGCCGGCCTTCCTCGATATGCAGTATTTT. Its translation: CASRPAFLDMQYF.

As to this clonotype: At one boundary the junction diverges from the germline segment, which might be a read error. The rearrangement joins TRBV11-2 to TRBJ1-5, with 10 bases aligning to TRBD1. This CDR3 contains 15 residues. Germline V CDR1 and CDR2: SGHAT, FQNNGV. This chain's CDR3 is CPSSPRTGGIQLQHF. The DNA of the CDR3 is TGTCCCAGCAGCCCCCGGACAGGGGGTATTCAGCTCCAGCATTTT.

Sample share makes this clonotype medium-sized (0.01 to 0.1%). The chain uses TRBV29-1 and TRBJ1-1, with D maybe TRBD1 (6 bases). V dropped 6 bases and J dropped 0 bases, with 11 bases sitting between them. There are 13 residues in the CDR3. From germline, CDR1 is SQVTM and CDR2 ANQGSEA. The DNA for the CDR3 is TGCAGCGTCAAAGGACAGTTGAACACTGAAGCTTTCTTT. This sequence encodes CSVKGQLNTEAFF.

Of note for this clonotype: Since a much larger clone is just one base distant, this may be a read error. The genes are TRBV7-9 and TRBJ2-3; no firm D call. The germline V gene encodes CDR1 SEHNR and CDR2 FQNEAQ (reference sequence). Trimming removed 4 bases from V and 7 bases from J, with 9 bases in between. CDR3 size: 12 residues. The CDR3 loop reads CASSSEVNTQYF. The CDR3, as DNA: TGTGCCAGCAGCTCCGAAGTGAATACGCAGTATTTT.

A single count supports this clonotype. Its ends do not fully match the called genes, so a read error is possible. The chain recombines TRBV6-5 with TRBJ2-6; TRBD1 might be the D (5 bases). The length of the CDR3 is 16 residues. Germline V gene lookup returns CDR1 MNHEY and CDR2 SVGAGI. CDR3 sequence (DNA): TGTGCCAGCAGTCCACAAGGGGTGAGTGGGGCCAACGTCCGGACTTTC. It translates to CASSPQGVSGANVRTF.

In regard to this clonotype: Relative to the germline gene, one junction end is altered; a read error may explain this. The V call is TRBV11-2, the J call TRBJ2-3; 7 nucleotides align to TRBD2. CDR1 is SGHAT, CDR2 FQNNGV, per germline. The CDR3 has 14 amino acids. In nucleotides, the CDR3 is TGTGCCAGCAGTTTAGCGGGTAAAACAGATACACAGTATTTT. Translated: CASSLAGKTDTQYF.

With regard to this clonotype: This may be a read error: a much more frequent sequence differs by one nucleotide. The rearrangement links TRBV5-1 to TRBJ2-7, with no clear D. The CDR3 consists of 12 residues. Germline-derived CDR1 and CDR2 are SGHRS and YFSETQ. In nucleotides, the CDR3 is TGCGCCATCAGCTTGGGTCAATACGAGCAGTACTTC. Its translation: CAISLGQYEQYF.

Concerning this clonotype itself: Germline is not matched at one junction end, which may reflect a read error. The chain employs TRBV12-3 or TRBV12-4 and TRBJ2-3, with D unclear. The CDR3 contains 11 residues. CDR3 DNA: TGTACCAGCAGTTCTTTAGATATGCAGTATTTT. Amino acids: CTSSSLDMQYF.

CDR3: CSDSKGVAEAFF. CDR3 DNA: TGCAGTGATAGTAAGGGGGTCGCTGAAGCTTTCTTT. J is TRBJ1-1 and V is TRBV20-1; possibly TRBD1 for D (6 bases). The CDR3 is made up of 12 amino acids. Trimming took off 7 bases at V and 6 bases at J, with 15 bases between the two ends. In germline, CDR1 is DFQATT, CDR2 SNEGSKA (reference sequence).

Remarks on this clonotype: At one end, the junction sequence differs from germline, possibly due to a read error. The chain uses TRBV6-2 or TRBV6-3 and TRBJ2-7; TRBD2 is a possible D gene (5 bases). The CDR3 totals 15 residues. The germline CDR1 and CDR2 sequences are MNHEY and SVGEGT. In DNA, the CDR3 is TGTGCCAGCAGATCAGCGGAAGTGAGATCCTACGAGCAATACTTC. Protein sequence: CASRSAEVRSYEQYF.

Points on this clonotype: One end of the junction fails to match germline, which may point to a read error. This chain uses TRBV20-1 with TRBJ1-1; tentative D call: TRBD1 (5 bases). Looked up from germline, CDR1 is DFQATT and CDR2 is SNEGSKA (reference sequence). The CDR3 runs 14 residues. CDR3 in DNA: TGCAGTACTAGAGGGGTCCAGCCGAACACTGAAGCTTTCTTT. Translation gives CSTRGVQPNTEAFF.

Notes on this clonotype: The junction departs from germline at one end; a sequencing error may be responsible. The CDR3 DNA reads TGTGCCTACAGTCAGCGGGAGGAGTGGGATAGGCAGTATTTT. Translating it yields CAYSQREEWDRQYF. The chain has TRBV11-3 and TRBJ2-3, with 9 positions matching TRBD2. Germline CDR1 reads SGHNT; CDR2 reads YENEEA. The CDR3 runs 14 residues.

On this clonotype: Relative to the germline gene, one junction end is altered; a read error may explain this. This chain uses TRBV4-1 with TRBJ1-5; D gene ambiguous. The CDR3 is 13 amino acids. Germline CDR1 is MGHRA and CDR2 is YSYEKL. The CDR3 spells CTSSHGMSQPQHF. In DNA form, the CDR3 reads TGCACCAGCAGCCATGGGATGTCTCAACCCCAGCATTTT.

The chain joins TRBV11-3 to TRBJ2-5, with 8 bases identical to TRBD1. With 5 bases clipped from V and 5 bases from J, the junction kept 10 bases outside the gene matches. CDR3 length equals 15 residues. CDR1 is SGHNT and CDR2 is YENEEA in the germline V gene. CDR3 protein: CASSPSRTGHETQYF. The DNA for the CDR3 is TGTGCCAGCAGCCCAAGCCGGACAGGGCACGAGACCCAGTACTTC.

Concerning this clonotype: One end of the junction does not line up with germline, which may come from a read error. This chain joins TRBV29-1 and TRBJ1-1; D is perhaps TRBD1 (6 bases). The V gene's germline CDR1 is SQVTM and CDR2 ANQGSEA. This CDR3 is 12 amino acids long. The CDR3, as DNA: TGTAACGTCGGTAACAGGGTTACTGAAGCTTTCTTT. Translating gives CNVGNRVTEAFF.